Described below is a single T cell receptor (beta chain) sequence and its context. TCRdb's table, derived via immunoSEQ multiplex PCR, lists solely in-frame clones and lacks some. The table has roughly 68,000 clones, about 93% seen once. V trimming: 5 bases; J trimming: 7 bases; junction bases outside the gene matches: 8. CDR3 length: 15 amino acids. Germline CDR1 and CDR2: SGHTA and FQGTGA. The chain uses TRBV7-3 and TRBJ2-1; 10 positions match TRBD2. This sequence originates from a man aged 35-49 years with rheumatoid arthritis. The sequenced sample consisted of PBMCs. CDR3 amino acids: CASSQLAGPWNEQFF. In DNA, the CDR3 is TGTGCCAGCAGCCAACTAGCGGGGCCTTGGAATGAGCAGTTCTTC.